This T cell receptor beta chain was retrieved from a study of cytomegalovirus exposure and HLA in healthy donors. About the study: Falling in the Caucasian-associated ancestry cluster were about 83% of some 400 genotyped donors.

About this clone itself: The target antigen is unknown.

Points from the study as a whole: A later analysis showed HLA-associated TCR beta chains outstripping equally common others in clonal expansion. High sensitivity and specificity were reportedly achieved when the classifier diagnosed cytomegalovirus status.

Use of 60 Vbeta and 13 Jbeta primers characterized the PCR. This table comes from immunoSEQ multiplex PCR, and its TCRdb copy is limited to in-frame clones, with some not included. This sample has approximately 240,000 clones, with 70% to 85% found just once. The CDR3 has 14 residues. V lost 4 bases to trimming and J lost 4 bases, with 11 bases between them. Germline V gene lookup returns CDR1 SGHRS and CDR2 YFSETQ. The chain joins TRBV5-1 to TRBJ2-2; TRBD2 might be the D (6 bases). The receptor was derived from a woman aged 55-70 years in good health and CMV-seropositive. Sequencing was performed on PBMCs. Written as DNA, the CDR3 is TGCGCCAGCAGCACGGGACTTTTCACCGGGGAGCTGTTTTTT. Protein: CASSTGLFTGELFF.